Below, one TCR beta chain is given with its context. The antigen is not known. PCR was performed using 60 Vbeta and 13 Jbeta primers. Profiling relied on immunoSEQ multiplex PCR, and the TCRdb table lists in-frame clones only, not all of them. The profile shows under 120,000 clones, around 62% of them singletons. Though nominally healthy at sampling, donors likely had unrecorded immune exposures. These data originate in a study of cytomegalovirus exposure and HLA in healthy donors. Study findings and constraints: Later analysis identified several of the most significant clusters that appeared linked to common viral pathogens. Fewer N-insertions (relative to the approximately 700-donor mean) were reportedly seen in an Asian-associated ancestry cluster in a later analysis. Later analysis identified a missense DCLRE1C variant that was linked to TCR beta V- and J-gene trimming.

This CDR3 comprises 12 residues. Germline-derived CDR1 and CDR2 are PRHDT and FYEKMQ (reference sequence). This receptor was taken from a young man in good health and CMV-seropositive. The chain is built from TRBV13 and TRBJ1-1; D remains unclear. Sample: PBMCs. CDR3 amino acids: CACAGPSPEAFF. In DNA, the CDR3 is TGTGCGTGCGCGGGTCCGAGCCCTGAAGCTTTCTTT. Filled out from reference TRBV13 and TRBJ1-1, the complete variable domain reads AAGVIQSPRHLIKEKRETATLKCYPIPRHDTVYWYQQGPGQDPQFLISFYEKMQSDKGSIPDRFSAQQFSDYHSELNMSSLELGDSALYFCACAGPSPEAFFGQGTRLTVV.